The clone carrying this TCR beta chain was picked up a small number of times. The sample originates from a study of blood T cell repertoires in COVID-19. Study-level background: T cells, B-cell-depleted T cells, or PBMCs supplied cDNA or gDNA.

TCRdb's copy holds only in-frame clones and misses some; the assay was immunoSEQ multiplex PCR. The sample lists hundreds of thousands of clones, roughly 84% seen once, with 2.5% to 3% in the top ten. There are 12 residues in the CDR3. Germline lookup yields CDR1 MNHNS and CDR2 SASEGT. Trimming cost V 2 bases and J 8 bases, with 9 bases left between them. The TCR comes from a woman aged 30 to 39 who had recovered from COVID-19. Sequenced input: PBMCs or T cells enriched from blood (not recorded which). The gene calls are TRBV6-1 and TRBJ1-1; TRBD1 is a possible D gene (5 bases). CDR3 sequence: CASSEWGGEAFF. The CDR3 bases are TGTGCCAGCAGTGAATGGGGGGGGGAAGCTTTCTTT.